This T cell receptor (beta chain) was identified during a study of response to subunit inactivated influenza vaccine (dated by TCRdb to the late 2010s). For context, the study as a whole: Deep quantitative profiling of the T cell receptor repertoire was used in the study to follow responses to a trivalent subunit inactivated influenza vaccine.

As encoded in the germline V gene (reference sequence), CDR1 is LNHDA while CDR2 is SQIVND. From the cysteine through the phenylalanine, the CDR3 covers 14 amino acids. Of all the DNA, just the CDR3 is kept, 42 bases in frame from base 1. At the junction V is shortened by 2 bases and J by 3 bases, with 9 bases in between. What the research found in general, with its limitations: It was suggested by the authors that each seasonal influenza vaccination may recruit only a limited number of new T cells.

The method was RT-PCR. This sample was sequenced with an Illumina HiSeq 2500. TCRdb reran the public reads through fastp at Q25 and MiXCR, keeping productive beta chains. Each record represents a unique CDR3 protein, reported with the most common genes and DNA among its rows. A total of 550,000 to 600,000 distinct CDR3 sequences appear in this sample, about 12% of them only once. The top ten hold roughly a tenth of the sample. As regards this clonotype: The antigen it recognizes is unknown. Base qualities were left out, and no much larger clone turns up one base away.

The sequence was obtained from a man over 45 who received an inactivated influenza vaccine. Donor details come from another sample of the same person, matched by shared clones. The sequenced sample was PBMCs from blood, obtained on the day of vaccination. The rearrangement joined TRBV19 to TRBJ2-3; no D gene can be assigned with confidence. The CDR3 protein: CASSIFGQTDTQYF. The DNA sequence reads TGTGCCAGTAGTATATTCGGGCAGACAGATACGCAGTATTTT.